Sequencing of this TCR beta chain was carried out in a study of T cell responses to AZD1222 COVID-19 vaccine (dated by TCRdb to about 2021). Looking at the study overall: TCR sequencing covered about 230 trial participants: nearly 210 given two doses of AZD1222 and 26 given two doses of MenACWY control vaccine. Trial participants were enrolled into age subgroups of 18-55, 56-69 and 70-plus years, which contained about 150, 27 and 61 TCR-sequenced participants, respectively. Paper-wide results and their limitations: A significant rise in spike-specific TCR breadth and depth was observed after two AZD1222 doses relative to day 0 and relative to MenACWY recipients. Nearly half of unique spike-specific TCRs reportedly recognized epitopes outside regions mutated in the B.1.351 and B.1.1.7 variants. Only a handful of AZD1222 recipients were SARS-CoV-2 seropositive at baseline, limiting conclusions about previously exposed vaccinees. The vaccine-associated CD4 TCRs covered the entire spike protein, and the dominant responses fell in regions 160-218 and 743-854. Participants were mostly white British, with more females than males. The authors suggested clonal diversity may have been underestimated. Because no day 14 peak-response samples were available, repertoires were characterized only after the peak T cell response. In the small 56-69-year group, the increase in depth fell short of significance, most likely because of low power.

As to this clone: It lacks a known antigen. No clone much larger than this one lies a single base away; base qualities are absent.

The CDR3 regions of human TCRbeta chains were analyzed by immunosequencing. Under the source paper's analysis protocol: TCRs in the repertoires were matched against a reference library of SARS-CoV-2-specific TCRs that had been generated with the MIRA antigen-specificity platform. Breadth meant the fraction of unique TCRs that were SARS-CoV-2-associated, whereas depth meant the fraction of total T cells that were SARS-CoV-2-associated. Using the MIRA data, every spike-specific TCR was mapped to the spike region that the TCR reacted to and assigned to either a CD4 or a CD8 class. Log10-transformed breadth and depth values were compared by one-way ANOVA with Sidak's multiple comparisons tests. TCRdb took this table from immuneACCESS and kept in-frame rearrangements with V and J called. Such tables lack part of the clones; where checked against another copy, unresolved V genes explain under half of the gap, and the rest is unexplained. That table furnishes V, J and clone size, whereas the DNA furnished D and trimming. In all, the sample holds 98,000 or so clones, and approximately 84% of those were seen once. Approximately 14% of the sample is in the top ten clones.

The sample's time point label, in plain terms: about 28 days (+/-7) after the second vaccine dose. AZD1222 recipients given second doses at about 4 weeks or at about 12 weeks were pooled, since spike-specific TCR depth and breadth were not found to differ between the two schedules. The vaccinee samples were drawn from two UK trials, COV001 and COV002, one of which was a single-blind randomized controlled phase 2/3 trial testing AZD1222 (ChAdOx1 nCoV-19) in healthy adults. For TCRbeta chain sequencing, PBMC samples from trial participants were taken at day 0 and at day 28 after the second dose. The germline V gene yields SGHNT for CDR1 and YENEEA for CDR2. The CDR3 runs 13 amino acids, cysteine and phenylalanine included. The entry retains the CDR3 DNA only, 39 bases that are in frame from base 1. V loses 5 bases at its end and J loses 9 bases; junction bases beyond the gene matches: 6.

This sequence originates from an adult who received the AZD1222 COVID-19 vaccine. The sequence joins TRBV11-3 to TRBJ2-1; TRBD2 agrees with 8 junctional bases. The sequencing used peripheral blood, collected 28 days after the second AZD1222 dose. The CDR3 protein: CASSHSGNREQFF. The nucleotides are TGTGCCAGCAGCCATAGCGGGAATCGTGAGCAGTTCTTC.